The source of this T cell receptor (beta chain) is a study of molecular identifiers for immune sequencing clone quantification (dated by TCRdb to 2016 to 2018). Some background on the complete study: For a replicate experiment, the RNA from either about 20,000 or 100,000 naive CD8 T cells was divided into five aliquots, and four of those aliquots went on to sequencing. The study was a methods study using CD8 T cells to benchmark molecular-identifier clustering-based TCR repertoire sequencing (MIDCIRS) and TCR RNA copy counting. General conclusions and limits of the study: In CMV-specific effector cells, over 97% of molecules were held by clones above 20 RNA copies, whereas under 1% of molecules were held by such clones in naive cells. Without barcode sub-clustering, chimeric consensus sequences inflated TCR diversity; chimeras reached as high as 47%. Spiked-in Jurkat TCR RNA equivalent to a single cell was reported to be detectable even among approximately 900,000 naive CD8 T cells. Highly expanded clone sizes could be underestimated because identical TCR molecules may share a barcode. Spiked-in Jurkat TCR RNA (approximately 10 copies' worth), which is not part of the donor repertoire, was contained in the naive libraries. Modeling estimated about three recovered TCR RNA copies per cell, compared with 9.5 to 10 by digital PCR, which implies about 30% capture efficiency.

Libraries of naive CD8 T cells were built from around 18,000 to 910,000 sorted cells, with 10%, 30% or 50% of the purified RNA used. Naive CD8 T cells, defined as CD8+CD4-CCR7+CD45RA+, were FACS-sorted into RLT Plus buffer on a BD FACSAria II. Approximately eleven TCR copies' worth of Jurkat RNA were spiked into roughly 17,000-1,100,000 naive CD8 T cell samples to test detection sensitivity. Enrichment of CD8 T cells was performed with RosetteSep CD8+ T Cell Enrichment Cocktail and Ficoll-Paque, after which ACK red cell lysis was carried out. V drops 2 bases and J drops 5 bases, leaving 5 bases in between. The CDR1 and CDR2 encoded by the germline V gene (reference sequence) are MNHEY and SMNVEV. The CDR3 starts with the cysteine, ends with the phenylalanine, and has 12 residues. The retained sequence is limited to the CDR3, 36 bases, with the frame set at the first base. Only a few counts were recorded for this clonotype. The antigen it recognizes is unknown. Qualities for individual bases were not recorded, and no much larger clone is one base off.

The library was obtained by PCR. TCRdb shows the sequencer as NextSeq 500. Bulk TCR libraries were generated as previously described, with the TCR primers listed in Table S5 used. The Qiagen AllPrep DNA/RNA kit was used to purify total RNA. Reads from multiple sequencing runs of the same library were pooled before analysis. The study's processing was this. Reads were retained only if their TCR constant sequence matched exactly, and those retained reads were trimmed to 150 nt and grouped according to their 12-nt molecular barcodes. Reads inside each barcode group were sub-clustered using a 15% Levenshtein threshold, and a quality-weighted consensus sequence was constructed for each RNA molecule. Non-functional sequences were filtered out, along with any lower-count sequence sitting one edit away from another sequence. Barcode sub-clusters with fewer than 20% of the maximum read count were removed, based on fitting two negative binomial distributions. Using fastp at Q25 and MiXCR, TCRdb reprocessed the public reads and kept productive beta chains. When rows share a CDR3 protein, they turn into one entry using the most common DNA and genes. The V and J calls, along with clone size, are taken from TCRdb and not from the paper's own processing. In all, the sample holds about 97,000 distinct CDR3 sequences, and under 40% of those were seen once. The ten largest clones capture 9% to 10% of the sample.

The rearranged chain carries TRBV27 and TRBJ2-3; a confident D gene designation cannot be given. Source material: naive CD8+ T cells from blood, with Jurkat cell RNA spiked in. The sample's cell subset or site label, decoded: FACS-sorted CD8+CD4-CCR7+CD45RA+ naive T cells. This receptor was taken from a human donor in good health. Some libraries in this study had Jurkat cell RNA spiked in. The sequenced DNA: TGTGCCAGCAGTTTAAATTTAGATACGCAGTATTTT. This codes for CASSLNLDTQYF.